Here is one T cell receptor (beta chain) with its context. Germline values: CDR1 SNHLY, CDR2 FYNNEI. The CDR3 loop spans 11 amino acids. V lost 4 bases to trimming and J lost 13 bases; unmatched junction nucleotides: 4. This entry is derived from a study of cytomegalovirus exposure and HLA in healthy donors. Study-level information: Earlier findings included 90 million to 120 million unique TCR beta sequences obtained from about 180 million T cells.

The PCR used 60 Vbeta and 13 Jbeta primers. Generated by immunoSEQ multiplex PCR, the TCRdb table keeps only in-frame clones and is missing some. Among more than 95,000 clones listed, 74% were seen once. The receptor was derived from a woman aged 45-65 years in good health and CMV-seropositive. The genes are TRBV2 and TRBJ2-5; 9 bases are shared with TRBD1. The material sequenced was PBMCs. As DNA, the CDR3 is TGTGCCAGCAGTGCCCGGGACAGGGTGTACTTC. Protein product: CASSARDRVYF.